What follows describes a single T cell receptor (beta chain). Only a few counts were recorded for this clonotype. It has no known antigen specificity. No base qualities exist here, and no much larger clone lies one base off it. The source of the sample is a study of CD8 T cells in ankylosing spondylitis (dated 2017 in TCRdb). For the wider study: To find TCR variants linked to disease, the study profiled T cell receptor beta repertoires in ankylosing spondylitis patients and healthy donors. In total, the full study cohort was made up of roughly 110 healthy donors and 25 to 30 ankylosing spondylitis patients. Peripheral blood was sampled, and synovial fluid was also collected from ankylosing spondylitis patients. Summary of the overall study and its limitations: The disease-linked clones were reported to be significantly enriched in matched synovial fluid samples from ankylosing spondylitis patients. Some TCR beta motif variants had previously been reported in synovial fluid and blood of reactive arthritis patients, which suggested common disease-initiation mechanisms. Blood from ankylosing spondylitis patients appeared to be characterized by a TCR beta motif composed of about 8 highly homologous amino acid variants. The disease-linked clones had a CD8+ phenotype and were found at relatively low frequencies in peripheral blood.

The listed sequencing device is Illumina HiSeq 2500. Quantitative 5'-RACE with molecular barcodes was used to prepare TCR beta libraries. In the source study's methods: To identify disease-linked TCR variants, a new computational method was used, one built on a probabilistic model of VDJ rearrangement. TCRdb ran its own pipeline on the public reads, namely fastp trimming at Q25 and MiXCR clone calling, and kept in-frame beta chains. CDR3 protein duplicates are merged, each entry listing the most common genes and DNA. The V and J calls were determined by TCRdb, not by the authors. Recorded for this sample are 750,000 to 850,000 distinct CDR3 sequences; over 9.5% of them occurred a single time. Of the sample, more than 0.5% is held by the ten largest clones. Reading from cysteine to phenylalanine, the CDR3 counts 16 amino acids. This entry keeps only the CDR3 DNA: 48 bases, framed from base 1. From a lookup of the germline V gene (reference sequence), CDR1 and CDR2 are SGHAT and FQDESV. V loses 3 bases, J loses 1 base, and the germline ends lie 15 bases apart.

The sequenced sample consisted of blood, either unsorted or a sorted T cell fraction (not recorded which). The sequence was obtained from a male donor with ankylosing spondylitis. In this chain, TRBV11-1 is recombined with TRBJ1-1; the D gene cannot be named for sure. The bases are TGTGCCAGCAGCTTTACTAGACCGATACCGAACACTGAAGCTTTCTTT. Its coded protein is CASSFTRPIPNTEAFF.